The 20 T cell receptor beta chains listed next were all sequenced from one sample in a study of control samples from healthy donors and cancer patients. Sequencing was performed with immunoSEQ multiplex PCR; in TCRdb, only in-frame clones are kept and a portion is missing. The sample includes about 51,000 clones, roughly 80% seen only once; the top ten take roughly a tenth. Sequences were obtained from blood. The receptors stem from a man between 65 and 85 years old in good health.

The rearrangement links TRBV6-5 to TRBJ2-3, with 7 bases lining up with TRBD1. The CDR3 has 14 residues. J gave up 5 bases and V 3 bases, and 5 bases lay outside the gene matches. Germline assignment: CDR1 MNHEY and CDR2 SVGAGI. The CDR3 DNA reads TGTGCCAGCAGTTATCGTGACAGGGAAGATACGCAGTATTTT. This codes for CASSYRDREDTQYF.

This chain joins TRBV29-1 and TRBJ1-2, with 7 positions matching TRBD1. V gave up 3 bases and J gave up 4 bases; unmatched junction bases: 8. Germline V gives CDR1 SQVTM, CDR2 ANQGSEA. This CDR3 is built from 14 residues. The CDR3 region has the DNA TGCAGCGTTGATCCAGGGGGGGGCGGCTATGGCTACACCTTC. It is translated as CSVDPGGGGYGYTF.

The chain has TRBV5-6 and TRBJ2-3, with TRBD2 matching over 9 bases. With 1 base clipped from V and 3 bases from J, the junction kept 6 bases outside the gene matches. The CDR3 runs to 16 residues. CDR1 and CDR2 (germline): SGHDT, YYEEEE. The CDR3 nucleotides read TGTGCCAGCAGCTTGTGGGCGGGAGGGGAAACAGATACGCAGTATTTT. This encodes CASSLWAGGETDTQYF.

V and J are TRBV2 and TRBJ1-5, with TRBD1 matching over 8 bases. J lost 3 bases, V lost 6 bases, and 4 bases had no gene match. The germline gives CDR1 SNHLY, CDR2 FYNNEI. The CDR3 spans 14 residues. The DNA for the CDR3 is TGTGCCAGCAGCGGGGACAGGTCCAATCAGCCCCAGCATTTT. Its translation: CASSGDRSNQPQHF.

Only a few counts were recorded for this clone. The chain is built from TRBV5-4 and TRBJ2-2; D is unclear. CDR3 length equals 16 residues. The ends were cut back, 0 bases at V and 2 bases at J, with 11 bases in the middle. Germline V lookup: CDR1 SGHNT, CDR2 YYREEE (reference sequence). CDR3 amino acids: CASSLARPSNTGELFF. The CDR3 nucleotides are TGTGCCAGCAGCTTGGCCCGTCCCAGCAACACCGGGGAGCTGTTTTTT.

The chain employs TRBV4-2 and TRBJ1-1; the D is unclear. CDR3 length equals 14 residues. Germline CDR1 reads LGHNA; CDR2 reads YNFKEQ. V was shortened by 0 bases and J by 10 bases, with 15 bases between the two germline ends. The CDR3 spells CASSQDAIVLGAFF. CDR3 nucleotide sequence: TGTGCCAGCAGCCAAGATGCGATAGTACTAGGAGCTTTCTTT.

This clone is medium-sized by share. The genes are TRBV9 and TRBJ1-5, with 7 bases aligning to TRBD1. V trimming: 5 bases; J trimming: 5 bases; junction bases outside the gene matches: 7. There are 14 residues in the CDR3. Germline assignment: CDR1 SGDLS and CDR2 YYNGEE. CDR3 residues: CASSRQGGDQPQHF. CDR3 nucleotide sequence: TGTGCCAGCAGTCGACAGGGAGGGGATCAGCCCCAGCATTTT.

The chain couples TRBV24-1 to TRBJ2-7; TRBD2 is a possible D gene (6 bases). This CDR3 is 16 amino acids long. V lost 5 bases to trimming and J lost 1 base, with 17 bases between them. Germline CDR1 is KGHDR and CDR2 is SFDVKD. In DNA, the CDR3 is TGTGCCACCAGTGCCTTGAGTTCGCGGGGTTCCTACGAGCAGTACTTC. Its translation: CATSALSSRGSYEQYF.

The chain joins TRBV28 to TRBJ1-5, with unresolved D. Trimming cost V 5 bases and J 3 bases, with 17 bases left between them. Per germline, CDR1 MDHEN and CDR2 SYDVKM. The CDR3 runs 16 residues. The CDR3 spells CASSPPGTNANQPQHF. DNA of the CDR3: TGTGCCAGCAGTCCTCCGGGAACCAATGCCAATCAGCCCCAGCATTTT.

Here the CDR3 DNA reads TGTGCCAGCAGCCAAGCCCCCAGGCTAGCGGGAAACAATGAGCAGTTCTTC. As protein: CASSQAPRLAGNNEQFF. The chain combines TRBV4-2 with TRBJ2-1; 9 nucleotides agree with TRBD2. With 1 base clipped from V and 5 bases from J, the junction kept 9 bases outside the gene matches. CDR1 LGHNA and CDR2 YNFKEQ come from the germline V gene. CDR3 length: 17 residues.

The gene calls are TRBV10-2 and TRBJ2-7; 8 bases map to TRBD2. Losses at the gene ends were 6 bases for V and 2 bases for J; bases not matched to a gene: 18. The CDR3 extends over 18 amino acids. Germline V gene data show CDR1 as WSHSY and CDR2 as SAAADI. The CDR3 sequence: CASRHPGTGSGGPYEQYF. CDR3 DNA: TGCGCCAGCAGGCACCCCGGAACTGGGAGCGGGGGCCCCTACGAGCAGTACTTC.

The chain combines TRBV2 with TRBJ2-2; D is perhaps TRBD1 (6 bases). This CDR3 contains 15 residues. Per the germline V gene, CDR1 is SNHLY and CDR2 is FYNNEI. V lost 4 bases to trimming and J lost 2 bases, with 11 bases between them. The CDR3 nucleotides read TGTGCCAGCAGTGGGCAGGGGTCCAACACCGGGGAGCTGTTTTTT. Its protein is CASSGQGSNTGELFF.

The chain carries TRBV2 and TRBJ2-7; D is ambiguous. V lost 3 bases to trimming and J lost 7 bases, with 7 bases between them. Germline CDR1 is SNHLY and CDR2 is FYNNEI. The CDR3 loop spans 11 amino acids. CDR3 sequence (DNA): TGTGCCAGCAGTGAGATGGGGGAGCAGTACTTC. As protein: CASSEMGEQYF.

The chain links TRBV28 to TRBJ2-7, with TRBD2 matching over 10 bases. The V gene's germline CDR1 is MDHEN and CDR2 SYDVKM. J was trimmed by 1 base and V by 5 bases; bases with no gene match: 2. This CDR3 has 14 residues. The CDR3 coding sequence is TGTGCCAGCAGTGGGACTAGCGAATCCTACGAGCAGTACTTC. Its translation is CASSGTSESYEQYF.

With respect to this clone: The identical CDR3 is also encoded by other nucleotide sequences in the sample. The chain uses TRBV7-8 and TRBJ1-2; 7 positions match TRBD1. The CDR3 totals 14 residues. Germline CDR1 and CDR2: SGHVS and FQNEAQ. J lost 4 bases, V lost 1 base, and 3 bases had no gene match. CDR3 nucleotides: TGTGCCAGCAGCTTAGTTCCAGGGGGCTATGGCTACACCTTC. Its translation is CASSLVPGGYGYTF.

This clone appeared a few times. The chain is built from TRBV11-3 and TRBJ1-1; tentative D call: TRBD1 (5 bases). Germline V CDR1 and CDR2: SGHNT, YENEEA. Trimming left V 8 bases short and J 3 bases short, with 13 bases between. This CDR3 has 13 residues. Here the CDR3 DNA reads TGTGCCAGCCGCACGTGGGACGACACTGAAGCTTTCTTT. Translating it yields CASRTWDDTEAFF.

This chain joins TRBV5-8 and TRBJ2-7; 11 bases align to TRBD2. CDR1 and CDR2 (germline): SGHTS, YDEGEE. Unmatched junction bases numbered 3, after V lost 0 bases and J lost 4 bases. The CDR3 covers 15 residues. The CDR3 loop reads CASSLGLAGGYEQYF. CDR3 bases: TGTGCCAGCAGCTTGGGGCTAGCGGGGGGATACGAGCAGTACTTC. Based on the CDR3 plus reference TRBV5-8 and TRBJ2-7, the full variable domain is EAGVTQSPTHLIKTRGQQATLRCSPISGHTSVYWYQQALGLGLQFLLWYDEGEERNRGNFPPRFSGRQFPNYSSELNVNALELEDSALYLCASSLGLAGGYEQYFGPGTRLTVT.

This chain links TRBV27 with TRBJ2-7; TRBD1 aligns across 7 bases. V trimming: 6 bases; J trimming: 3 bases; junction bases outside the gene matches: 8. Germline assignment: CDR1 MNHEY and CDR2 SMNVEV (reference sequence). The CDR3 has 14 amino acids. The CDR3 region is CASSDRAVIYEQYF. The CDR3 DNA sequence: TGTGCCAGCAGCGACAGGGCAGTTATCTACGAGCAGTACTTC.

This clone has more than one count but fewer than ten. The chain joins TRBV28 to TRBJ2-4; 7 bases are a match to TRBD1. Trimming removed 5 bases from V and 0 bases from J; junction bases left unmatched: 7. CDR1 is MDHEN and CDR2 is SYDVKM in the germline V gene. There are 16 residues in the CDR3. As DNA, the CDR3 is TGTGCCAGCAGTGTCCGGGACAGAGTAGCCAAAAACATTCAGTACTTC. Its protein is CASSVRDRVAKNIQYF.

The V gene is TRBV24-1, the J gene TRBJ2-3; D is possibly TRBD1 or TRBD2 (5 bases each). V dropped 0 bases and J dropped 6 bases, with 9 bases sitting between them. Germline V gene lookup returns CDR1 KGHDR and CDR2 SFDVKD. The CDR3 is made up of 14 amino acids. The CDR3 here is CATSDLRWGDTQYF. CDR3 DNA sequence: TGTGCCACCAGTGATTTGCGATGGGGGGATACGCAGTATTTT.